This TCR beta chain was recovered during a study of blood T cell repertoires in COVID-19. Study context: Samples of COVID-19 (acute and convalescent) were obtained from the United States, Italy and Spain. T cells, B-cell-depleted T cells, or PBMCs supplied cDNA or gDNA.

This CDR3 is built from 14 residues. Trimming cost V 4 bases and J 5 bases; bases outside gene matches: 7. Germline V lookup: CDR1 SEHNR, CDR2 FQNEAQ (reference sequence). Using immunoSEQ multiplex PCR, the repertoire was profiled, and TCRdb retains in-frame clones only, with some absent. The table lists approximately 150,000 clones, about 84% of them singletons. The specimen sequenced was PBMCs or T cells enriched from blood (not recorded which). V and J are TRBV7-9 and TRBJ1-2, with 7 bases matching TRBD1. The source is a man aged 35-49 years who had recovered from COVID-19. CDR3 protein: CASSSGQVLYGYTF. The CDR3 DNA reads TGTGCCAGCAGCTCCGGACAGGTCCTTTATGGCTACACCTTC.